A single T cell receptor beta chain is shown here with its context. Original analysis: Estimation of nucleated cell counts relied on the amplification of reference gene primers. TCRdb keeps only in-frame clones here, not all; method: immunoSEQ multiplex PCR. V and J calls and clone size are given by that table; D and trimming were obtained from the DNA. The table lists roughly 51,000 clones, about 89% of them singletons. Germline CDR1 reads SGHTA; CDR2 reads FQGTGA. The V gene lost 2 bases and the J gene lost 2 bases, with 12 bases spanning the gap. This CDR3 comprises 16 residues. These data originate in a study of blood T cell repertoires in COVID-19. About the study: Material from acute and convalescent COVID-19 was sourced from the United States, Italy and Spain. The analysed material was cDNA or gDNA that came from T cells, B-cell-depleted T cells, or PBMCs.

Sequenced sample: peripheral blood. The sequence derives from a woman between 55 and 75 years old with active or convalescent COVID-19. The chain has TRBV7-3 and TRBJ2-2; D call uncertain. CDR3 nucleotides: TGTGCCAGCAGCTTACTTAAGCTACCAAACACCGGGGAGCTGTTTTTT. Residues: CASSLLKLPNTGELFF. Combining the CDR3 with reference TRBV7-3 and TRBJ2-2 gives the whole variable domain GAGVSQTPSNKVTEKGKYVELRCDPISGHTALYWYRQSLGQGPEFLIYFQGTGAADDSGLPNDRFFAVRPEGSVSTLKIQRTERGDSAVYLCASSLLKLPNTGELFFGEGSRLTVL.